The source of this TCR beta chain is a study of control samples from healthy donors and cancer patients. Sequencing was performed with immunoSEQ multiplex PCR; in TCRdb, only in-frame clones are kept and a portion is missing. The sample gives around 52,000 clones, around 90% of which show up once; roughly 0.91% is in the top ten. This TCR came from a man aged 25-40 years with colorectal cancer. The specimen was PBMCs.

CDR3 residues: CASSRQGLNTEAFF. The CDR3 bases are TGTGCCAGCAGCCGACAGGGATTAAACACTGAAGCTTTCTTT. The chain uses TRBV6-2 or TRBV6-3 and TRBJ1-1, with 7 bases lining up with TRBD1. Germline V gives CDR1 MNHEY, CDR2 SVGEGT. The CDR3 has 14 amino acids. Losses at the gene ends were 6 bases for V and 2 bases for J; bases not matched to a gene: 6.